This TCR beta chain emerged from a study of identical twins. Points from the study as a whole: Low generation probability was overrepresented in out-of-frame alpha sequences shared by twins. The conclusions drew on cross-sectional statistical analysis instead of tracking the same donors.

Trimming shortened V by 1 base and J by 5 bases, and 13 bases separated the two germline ends. Per the germline V gene, CDR1 is SGHKS and CDR2 is YYEKEE (reference sequence). CDR3 length equals 16 residues. Only a few counts were recorded for this clonotype. Its matching antigen is unknown. One entry per CDR3 protein, called by TCRdb with MiXCR from the 5' RACE reads. This table has around 650,000 distinct CDR3 sequences, about 7.6% appearing once. This same sample was also part of a study on yellow fever vaccine responses in identical twins.

The sequenced material came from PBMCs. The clonotype originates from a woman under 30 in good health. V usage is TRBV5-5 and J usage is TRBJ1-6; possibly TRBD1 for D (6 bases). CDR3 protein: CASSLLGAVDNSPLHF. Written as DNA, the CDR3 is TGTGCCAGCAGCTTGTTGGGGGCAGTGGATAATTCACCCCTCCACTTT.